The 18 T cell receptor beta chains below all came from one sample that was sequenced in a study of CD8+ T cells in alopecia areata (dated by TCRdb to between 2017 and 2018). The library was generated by the immunoSEQ multiplex PCR assay. To provide template for TCR sequencing, every sample had RNA extracted and reverse transcribed into cDNA. TCRdb provides this immuneACCESS table in a form limited to in-frame rearrangements. Some clones are lacking; in checked studies, under half of them reflect an unresolved V gene, and why the rest are absent is not known. Across this sample there are 140,000 to 150,000 clones, with around 49% seen only once. The top ten clones comprise 0.99% of the sample. Reading the label with the study, this specimen's time point is: baseline before oral tofacitinib. Material: CD4+ T cells sorted from blood, obtained at week 0. Source of these receptors: a human donor with alopecia areata.

V usage is TRBV11-3 and J usage is TRBJ2-3, with D unresolved. V was cut by 4 bases and J by 6 bases, with 14 bases left in between. The CDR3 loop spans 14 amino acids. Germline V gene lookup returns CDR1 SGHNT and CDR2 YENEEA. CDR3 in DNA: TGTGCCAGCAGCTCCGGGTTAGGGAAGGATACGCAGTATTTT. It encodes CASSSGLGKDTQYF.

This clone appeared a few times. This chain connects TRBV29-1 to TRBJ2-2; maybe TRBD1 (6 bases). The CDR3 is made up of 14 amino acids. Trimming left V 7 bases short and J 6 bases short, with 18 bases between. Germline-derived CDR1 and CDR2 are SQVTM and ANQGSEA. The CDR3 is CSAQWGRKAGELFF. CDR3 nucleotide sequence: TGCAGCGCCCAGTGGGGGCGCAAGGCCGGGGAGCTGTTTTTT.

This chain uses TRBV5-6 with TRBJ1-1; the D gene is possibly TRBD1 (5 bases). CDR1 and CDR2 (germline): SGHDT, YYEEEE. Trimming cost V 4 bases and J 4 bases, with 14 bases left between them. This CDR3 contains 14 residues. The CDR3 sequence is CASSGQEGATEAFF. The DNA for the CDR3 is TGTGCCAGCAGCGGCCAGGAAGGGGCCACTGAAGCTTTCTTT.

The rearrangement joins TRBV6-1 to TRBJ2-5, with 10 bases aligning to TRBD2. This CDR3 has 14 residues. With 4 bases clipped from V and 5 bases from J, the junction kept 4 bases outside the gene matches. Germline assignment: CDR1 MNHNS and CDR2 SASEGT. The CDR3 loop reads CASSASGSRETQYF. DNA for the CDR3: TGTGCCAGCAGTGCTAGCGGGAGTAGGGAGACCCAGTACTTC.

The chain is built from TRBV2 and TRBJ2-1; D is perhaps TRBD1 or TRBD2 (6 bases each). V was shortened by 7 bases and J by 10 bases, with 17 bases between the two germline ends. Germline V gives CDR1 SNHLY, CDR2 FYNNEI. The CDR3 totals 13 residues. The CDR3 DNA is TGTGCCAGCAAAGTCACTAGGGGGGAAGAGCAGTTCTTC. As protein: CASKVTRGEEQFF.

The chain carries TRBV5-1 and TRBJ2-1, with 12 nucleotides matching TRBD2. Trimming cost V 4 bases and J 8 bases; bases outside gene matches: 10. CDR3 size: 16 residues. The germline V gene encodes CDR1 SGHRS and CDR2 YFSETQ. The CDR3 protein is CASSPRPGLAGYEQFF. Here the CDR3 DNA reads TGCGCCAGCAGCCCGAGGCCGGGACTAGCGGGTTATGAGCAGTTCTTC.

This clone was recorded a few times. J is TRBJ2-5 and V is TRBV27; D gene ambiguous. This CDR3 has 16 residues. Per germline, CDR1 MNHEY and CDR2 SMNVEV (reference sequence). The V end lost 5 bases, the J end lost 5 bases, and 21 bases lay between the germline ends. For the CDR3, the DNA is TGTGCCAGCAGTCTCGACTCGACTGCCGGTGGGGAGACCCAGTACTTC. This sequence encodes CASSLDSTAGGETQYF.

This rearrangement joins TRBV29-1 to TRBJ2-3; 7 bases match TRBD1. The CDR3 runs to 14 residues. J was trimmed by 7 bases and V by 4 bases; bases with no gene match: 11. Germline loops: CDR1 SQVTM, CDR2 ANQGSEA. The CDR3 DNA reads TGCAGCGTTGGGGGACAGAATGCCTGGAATACGCAGTATTTT. Its translation: CSVGGQNAWNTQYF.

The CDR3 reads CASTLRLAGRQEQYF. The CDR3 DNA reads TGTGCCAGCACCCTGCGACTAGCGGGACGACAAGAGCAGTACTTC. The chain recombines TRBV6-6 with TRBJ2-7; TRBD2 aligns across 11 bases. Germline CDR1 and CDR2: MNHNY and SVGAGI (reference sequence). Unmatched junction bases numbered 12, after V lost 7 bases and J lost 7 bases. There are 15 residues in the CDR3.

This clone has just a few counts. The V and J genes are TRBV29-1 and TRBJ2-3, with 8 positions matching TRBD1. CDR3 length: 14 residues. Losses at the gene ends were 4 bases for V and 2 bases for J; bases not matched to a gene: 5. Per germline, CDR1 SQVTM and CDR2 ANQGSEA. The CDR3 loop reads CSVVQDRATDTQYF. The CDR3 nucleotides read TGCAGCGTTGTACAGGACAGGGCCACAGATACGCAGTATTTT.

The CDR3 here is CSVVTQETQYF. CDR3 DNA: TGCAGCGTTGTGACCCAAGAGACCCAGTACTTC. This rearrangement joins TRBV29-1 to TRBJ2-5; D ambiguous. There are 11 residues in the CDR3. Germline V gene data show CDR1 as SQVTM and CDR2 as ANQGSEA. Deletions cut 4 bases from V and 1 base from J, with 4 bases between.

The rearrangement joins TRBV7-2 to TRBJ1-2, with D unresolved. The CDR3 totals 17 residues. The V gene's germline CDR1 is SGHTA and CDR2 FQGNSA. V was trimmed by 5 bases and J by 6 bases, leaving 25 bases between them. DNA for the CDR3: TGTGCCAGCAGCCCAAGGCAGGTTGCGGGTTTAGTGAATGGCTACACCTTC. Protein sequence: CASSPRQVAGLVNGYTF.

The chain employs TRBV23-1 and TRBJ2-1; 15 nucleotides line up with TRBD2. TRBV23-1 is an open reading frame whose function is uncertain. The CDR3 contains 18 residues. V lost 5 bases, J lost 3 bases, and 8 bases stayed unmatched. Written as DNA, the CDR3 is TGCGCCAGCAGTGACAGGACTAGCGGGAGGGCATTCTACAATGAGCAGTTCTTC. It translates to CASSDRTSGRAFYNEQFF.

This clone was counted only a few times. The chain links TRBV7-9 to TRBJ1-4; D not resolved. The CDR3 contains 13 residues. The V end was cut by 0 bases, the J end by 4 bases, with 3 bases between. CDR1 is SEHNR, CDR2 FQNEAQ, per germline (reference sequence). CDR3 amino acids: CASSLASNEKLFF. In nucleotides, the CDR3 is TGTGCCAGCAGCTTAGCCAGTAATGAAAAACTGTTTTTT.

The V gene is TRBV6-5, the J gene TRBJ2-7; 7 bases align to TRBD2. CDR3 length: 15 amino acids. From germline, CDR1 is MNHEY and CDR2 SVGAGI. V dropped 0 bases and J dropped 3; count of bases not matched to a gene: 5. In DNA, the CDR3 is TGTGCCAGCAGTTACTCCTTCGGGACTAACTACGAGCAGTACTTC. It is translated as CASSYSFGTNYEQYF.

The chain couples TRBV7-8 to TRBJ2-1, with TRBD2 matching 8 bases. The CDR3 is 18 amino acids. Germline V lookup: CDR1 SGHVS, CDR2 FQNEAQ. After removal of 0 bases from V and 2 bases from J, the junction contained 9 bases not matched to a gene. As DNA, the CDR3 is TGTGCCAGCAGCTTAGCAATTGGAGCGGGAGTACCCTACAATGAGCAGTTCTTC. The encoded protein is CASSLAIGAGVPYNEQFF.

The chain carries TRBV29-1 and TRBJ1-4; D not certain. The CDR3 totals 14 residues. Trimming removed 0 bases from V and 8 bases from J, with 13 bases in between. CDR1 and CDR2 from the germline V gene are SQVTM and ANQGSEA. The DNA of the CDR3 is TGCAGCGTTGAAGATCGATCGGCAAGAGAAAAACTGTTTTTT. Its protein is CSVEDRSAREKLFF.

The genes are TRBV29-1 and TRBJ2-7, with D perhaps TRBD1 (9 bases). V gave up 4 bases and J gave up 6 bases, with 28 bases separating them. This CDR3 region has 17 residues. CDR1 SQVTM and CDR2 ANQGSEA come from the germline V gene. CDR3 in DNA: TGCAGCGTTGGGGACAGGGATTTAGCGGGATTGACCCGCGAGCAGTACTTC. Translated, it gives CSVGDRDLAGLTREQYF.